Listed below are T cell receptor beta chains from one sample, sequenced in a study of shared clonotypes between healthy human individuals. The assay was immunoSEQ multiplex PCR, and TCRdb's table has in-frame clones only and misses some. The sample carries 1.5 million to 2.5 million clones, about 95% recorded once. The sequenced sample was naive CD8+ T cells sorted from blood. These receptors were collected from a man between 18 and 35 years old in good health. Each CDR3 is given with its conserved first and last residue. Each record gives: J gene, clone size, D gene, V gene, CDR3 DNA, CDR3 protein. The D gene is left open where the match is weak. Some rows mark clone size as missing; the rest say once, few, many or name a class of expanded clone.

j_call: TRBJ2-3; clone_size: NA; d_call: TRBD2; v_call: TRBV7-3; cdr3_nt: TGTGCCAGCAGTTATCTAGCGGGGAGCACAGATACGCAGTATTTT; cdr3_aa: CASSYLAGSTDTQYF
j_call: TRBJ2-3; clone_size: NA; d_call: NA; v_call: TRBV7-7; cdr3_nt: TGTGCTAGCAGCCCCGACGGACTCACAGATACGCAGTATTTT; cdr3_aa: CASSPDGLTDTQYF
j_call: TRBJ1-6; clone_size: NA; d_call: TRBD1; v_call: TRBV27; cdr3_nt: TGTGCCAGCAGTCCAACAGGGGAGAACTCACCCCTCCACTTT; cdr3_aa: CASSPTGENSPLHF
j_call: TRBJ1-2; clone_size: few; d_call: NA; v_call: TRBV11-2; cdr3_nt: TGTGCCAGCAGCTTAGATCCCCGACAGGTCGATTTC; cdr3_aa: CASSLDPRQVDF
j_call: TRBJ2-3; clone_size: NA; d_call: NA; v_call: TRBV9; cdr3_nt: TGTGCCAGCAAGAGGACAGACGGGCCAGATACGCAGTATTTT; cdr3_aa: CASKRTDGPDTQYF
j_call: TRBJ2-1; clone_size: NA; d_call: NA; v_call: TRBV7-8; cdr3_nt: TGTGCCAGCAGCTTAGCGAAAAACAATGAGCAGTTCTTC; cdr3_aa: CASSLAKNNEQFF
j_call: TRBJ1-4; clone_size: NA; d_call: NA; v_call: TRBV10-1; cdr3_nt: TGCGCCACCTCTAACCGGACTGGCTCTGAAAAACTGTTTTTT; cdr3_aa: CATSNRTGSEKLFF
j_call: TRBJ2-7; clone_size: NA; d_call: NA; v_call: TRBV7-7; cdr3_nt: TGTGTAGGGTGGAGGTACTACGAGCAGTACTTC; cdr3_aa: CVGWRYYEQYF
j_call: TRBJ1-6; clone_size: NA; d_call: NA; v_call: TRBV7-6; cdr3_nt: TGTGCCAGCAGCTACTTCCCCCCGGGGTCAGATAATTCACCCCTCCACTTT; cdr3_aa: CASSYFPPGSDNSPLHF
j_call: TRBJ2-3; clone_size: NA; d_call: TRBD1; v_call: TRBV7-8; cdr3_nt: TGTGCCAGCAGCTTACCGCGGACAGGGAGCACAGATACGCAGTATTTT; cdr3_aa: CASSLPRTGSTDTQYF
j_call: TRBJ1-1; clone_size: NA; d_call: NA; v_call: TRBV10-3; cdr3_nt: TGTGCCATCAGTGAGGCAGGGCATGACACTGAAGCTTTCTTT; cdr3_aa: CAISEAGHDTEAFF
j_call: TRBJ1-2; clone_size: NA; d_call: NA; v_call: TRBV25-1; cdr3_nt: TGTGCCAGCAGTGAATATGGGGGGGACTATGGCTACACCTTC; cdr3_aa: CASSEYGGDYGYTF
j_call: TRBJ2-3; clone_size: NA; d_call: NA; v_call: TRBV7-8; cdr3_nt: TGTGCCAGCAGCTTATCTGCATTAGTCACAGATACGCAGTATTTT; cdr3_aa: CASSLSALVTDTQYF
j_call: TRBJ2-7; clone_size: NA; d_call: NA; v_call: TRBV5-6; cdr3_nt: TGTGCCAGCGGCCCCGGGTCCTACGAGCAGTACTTC; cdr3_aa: CASGPGSYEQYF
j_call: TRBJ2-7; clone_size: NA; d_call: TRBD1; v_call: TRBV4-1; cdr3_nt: TGCGCCAGCAGCCGGACAGGGTTCTACGAGCAGTACTTC; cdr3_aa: CASSRTGFYEQYF
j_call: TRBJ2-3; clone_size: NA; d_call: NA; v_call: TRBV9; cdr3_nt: TGTGCCAGCAGCGCTAGCACAGATACGCAGTATTTT; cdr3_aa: CASSASTDTQYF
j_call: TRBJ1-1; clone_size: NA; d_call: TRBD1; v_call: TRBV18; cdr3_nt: TGTGCCAGCTCGGGGACAGGGGGAGGAACTGAAGCTTTCTTT; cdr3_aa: CASSGTGGGTEAFF
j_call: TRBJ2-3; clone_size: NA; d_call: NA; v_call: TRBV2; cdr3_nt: TGTGCCAGCACACTAGAAAGCACAGATACGCAGTATTTT; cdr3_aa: CASTLESTDTQYF
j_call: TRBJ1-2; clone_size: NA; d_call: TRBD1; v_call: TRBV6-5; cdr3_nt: TGTGCCAGCAGTGTGACAGGGGACGGCTACACCTTC; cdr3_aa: CASSVTGDGYTF
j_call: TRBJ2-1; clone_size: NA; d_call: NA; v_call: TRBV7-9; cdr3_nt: TGTGCCAGCAGCTCAAGGGTGTGGGACAATGAGCAGTTCTTC; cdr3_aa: CASSSRVWDNEQFF
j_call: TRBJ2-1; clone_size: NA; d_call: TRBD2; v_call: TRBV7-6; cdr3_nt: TGTGCCAGCAGCTTAGAAGAGTGGCGGGAGCTTTCTTCACATGAGCAGTTCTTC; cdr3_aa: CASSLEEWRELSSHEQFF
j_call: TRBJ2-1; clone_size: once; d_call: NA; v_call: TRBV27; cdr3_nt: TGTGCCAGCAGAGTAGGGGTTGTCTACAATGAGCAGTTCTTC; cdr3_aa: CASRVGVVYNEQFF
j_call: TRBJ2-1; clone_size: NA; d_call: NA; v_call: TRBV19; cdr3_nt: TGTGCCAGTAGTATAGATCGGGGTCGCGGCAATGAGCAGTTCTTC; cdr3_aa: CASSIDRGRGNEQFF
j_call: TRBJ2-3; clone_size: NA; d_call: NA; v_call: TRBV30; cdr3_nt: TGTGCCTGGGAGATTGCAGATACGCAGTATTTT; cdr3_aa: CAWEIADTQYF
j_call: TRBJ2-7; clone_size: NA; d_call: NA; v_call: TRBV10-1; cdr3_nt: TGCGCCAGCAAGGACTCGCAGTACTTC; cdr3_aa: CASKDSQYF
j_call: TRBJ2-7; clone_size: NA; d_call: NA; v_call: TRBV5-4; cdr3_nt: TGTGCCAGCAGCCCCGACGGGACCTACGAGCAGTACTTC; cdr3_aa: CASSPDGTYEQYF
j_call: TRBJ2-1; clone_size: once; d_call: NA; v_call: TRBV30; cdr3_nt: TGTGCCTGGAGTGTACTTGGAAGAGACAATGAGCAGTTCTTC; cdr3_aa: CAWSVLGRDNEQFF
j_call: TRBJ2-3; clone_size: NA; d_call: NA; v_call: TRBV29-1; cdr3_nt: TGCAGCGCCGGCCAACTGTGGAGCACAGATACGCAGTATTTT; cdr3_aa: CSAGQLWSTDTQYF
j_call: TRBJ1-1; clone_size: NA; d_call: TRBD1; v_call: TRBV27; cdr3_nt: TGTGCCAGCAGTCCTCAGGGGGAGACTGAAGCTTTCTTT; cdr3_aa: CASSPQGETEAFF
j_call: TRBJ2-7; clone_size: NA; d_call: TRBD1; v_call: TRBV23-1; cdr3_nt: TGCGCCAGCAGTTGGGGACAGTGCGCGTCCTACGAGCAGTACTTC; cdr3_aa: CASSWGQCASYEQYF
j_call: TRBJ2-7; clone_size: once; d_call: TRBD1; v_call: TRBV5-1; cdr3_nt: TGCGCCAGCAGCGCTGGGACAGTCCCTTCGGGAGAGCAGTACTTC; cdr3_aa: CASSAGTVPSGEQYF
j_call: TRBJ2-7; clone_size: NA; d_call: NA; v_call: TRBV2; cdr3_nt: TGTGCCAGCAGTGAAGCGCTTCTCGGGGGGCTGGCTAAGGAGCAGTACTTC; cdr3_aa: CASSEALLGGLAKEQYF
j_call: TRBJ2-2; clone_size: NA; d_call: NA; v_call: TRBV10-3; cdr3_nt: TGTGCCATCCTCGAAGAGGGGACATCACCCACCGGGGAGCTGTTTTTT; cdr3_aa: CAILEEGTSPTGELFF
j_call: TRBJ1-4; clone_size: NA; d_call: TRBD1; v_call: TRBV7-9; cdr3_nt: TGTGCCAGCAGCTTAGCACAGGGGGCCGATGAAAAACTGTTTTTT; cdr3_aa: CASSLAQGADEKLFF
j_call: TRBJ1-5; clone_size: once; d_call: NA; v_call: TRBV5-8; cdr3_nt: TGTGCCAGCAGCTTGGGGGGCGGCAATCAGCCCCAGCATTTT; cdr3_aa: CASSLGGGNQPQHF
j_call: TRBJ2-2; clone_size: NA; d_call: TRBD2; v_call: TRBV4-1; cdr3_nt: TGCGCCAGCAGCCACCCGTCGGGGGGTAACACCGGGGAGCTGTTTTTT; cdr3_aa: CASSHPSGGNTGELFF